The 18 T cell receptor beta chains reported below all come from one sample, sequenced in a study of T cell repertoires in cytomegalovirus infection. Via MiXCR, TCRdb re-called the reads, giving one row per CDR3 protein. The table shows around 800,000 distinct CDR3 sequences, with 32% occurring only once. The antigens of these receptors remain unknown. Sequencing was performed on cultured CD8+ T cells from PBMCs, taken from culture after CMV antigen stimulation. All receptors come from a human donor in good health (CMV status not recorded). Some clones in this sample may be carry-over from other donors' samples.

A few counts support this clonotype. The CDR3 sequence: CASSLGRAGLSETQYF. The DNA for the CDR3 is TGTGCCAGCAGCTTAGGGAGAGCGGGGCTTTCAGAGACCCAGTACTTC. The rearrangement uses TRBV7-2 and TRBJ2-5; TRBD2 aligns across 7 bases. CDR3 length equals 16 residues. The V and J ends lost 1 base and 4 bases, in that order; junction bases with no gene match: 9. Germline-derived CDR1 and CDR2 are SGHTA and FQGNSA. Variable domain in full (rest from reference TRBV7-2 and TRBJ2-5): GAGVSQSPSNKVTEKGKDVELRCDPISGHTALYWYRQSLGQGLEFLIYFQGNSAPDKSGLPSDRFSAERTGGSVSTLTIQRTQQEDSAVYLCASSLGRAGLSETQYFGPGTRLLVL.

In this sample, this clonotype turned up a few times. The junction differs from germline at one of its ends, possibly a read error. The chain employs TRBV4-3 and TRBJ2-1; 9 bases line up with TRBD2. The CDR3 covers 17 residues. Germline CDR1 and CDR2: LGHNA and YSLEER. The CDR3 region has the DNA TGCGTCAGCAGCCAAGATCATACGCGGGGGGGGTACAATGAGCAGTTCTTC. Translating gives CVSSQDHTRGGYNEQFF.

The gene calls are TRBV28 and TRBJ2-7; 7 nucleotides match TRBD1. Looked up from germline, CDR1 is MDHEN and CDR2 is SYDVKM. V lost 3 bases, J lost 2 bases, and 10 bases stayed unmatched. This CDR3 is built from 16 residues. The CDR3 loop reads CASSFGGQSLTYEQYV. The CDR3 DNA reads TGTGCCAGCAGTTTTGGGGGACAGAGTCTAACCTACGAGCAGTACGTC.

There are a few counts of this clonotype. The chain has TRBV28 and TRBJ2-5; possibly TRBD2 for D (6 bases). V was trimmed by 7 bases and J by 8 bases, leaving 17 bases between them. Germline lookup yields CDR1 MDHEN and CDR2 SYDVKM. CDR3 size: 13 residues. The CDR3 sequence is CASTEEVADTQYF. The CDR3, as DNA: TGTGCCAGCACTGAAGAAGTAGCGGACACCCAGTACTTC.

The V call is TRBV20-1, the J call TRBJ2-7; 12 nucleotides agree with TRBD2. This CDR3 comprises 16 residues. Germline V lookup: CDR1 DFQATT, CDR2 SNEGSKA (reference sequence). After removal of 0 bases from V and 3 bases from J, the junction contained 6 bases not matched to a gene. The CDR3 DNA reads TGCAGTGCTAGAGATCGGACTAGCGGGGCGTACTACGAGCAGTACTTC. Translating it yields CSARDRTSGAYYEQYF.

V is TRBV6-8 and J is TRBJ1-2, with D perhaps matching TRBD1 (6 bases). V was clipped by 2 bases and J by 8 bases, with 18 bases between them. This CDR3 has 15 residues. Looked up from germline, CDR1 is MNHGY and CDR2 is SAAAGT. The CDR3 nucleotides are TGTGCCAGCAGTTACCATCCGGACAGCCAGGAAGGCTACACCTTC. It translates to CASSYHPDSQEGYTF.

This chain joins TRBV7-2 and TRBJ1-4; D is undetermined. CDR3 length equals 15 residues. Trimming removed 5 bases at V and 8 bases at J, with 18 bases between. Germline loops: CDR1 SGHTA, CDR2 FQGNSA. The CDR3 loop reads CASSQVYGDHEKLFF. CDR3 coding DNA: TGTGCCAGCAGCCAAGTGTACGGAGATCACGAAAAACTGTTTTTT.

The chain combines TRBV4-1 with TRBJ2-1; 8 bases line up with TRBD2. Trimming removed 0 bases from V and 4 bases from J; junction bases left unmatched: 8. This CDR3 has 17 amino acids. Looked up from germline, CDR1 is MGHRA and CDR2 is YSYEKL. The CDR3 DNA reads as TGCGCCAGCAGCCAAGATGGGGTCGGGGGGGCGTACAATGAGCAGTTCTTC. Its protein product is CASSQDGVGGAYNEQFF.

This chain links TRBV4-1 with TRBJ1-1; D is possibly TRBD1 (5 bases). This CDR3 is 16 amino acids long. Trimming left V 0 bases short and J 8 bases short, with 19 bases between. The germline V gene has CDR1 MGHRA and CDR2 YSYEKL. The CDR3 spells CASSQEGREGWPEAFF. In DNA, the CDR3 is TGCGCCAGCAGCCAAGAGGGGCGGGAGGGTTGGCCAGAAGCTTTCTTT.

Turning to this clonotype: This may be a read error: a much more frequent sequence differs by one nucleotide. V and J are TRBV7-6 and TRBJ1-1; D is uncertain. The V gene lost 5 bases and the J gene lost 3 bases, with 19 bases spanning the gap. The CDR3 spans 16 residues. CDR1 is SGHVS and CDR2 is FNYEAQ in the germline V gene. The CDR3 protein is CASSPRSLSYDTEAFF. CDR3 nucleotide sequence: TGTGCCAGCAGCCCACGGAGTCTCTCATACGACACTGAAGCTTTCTTT.

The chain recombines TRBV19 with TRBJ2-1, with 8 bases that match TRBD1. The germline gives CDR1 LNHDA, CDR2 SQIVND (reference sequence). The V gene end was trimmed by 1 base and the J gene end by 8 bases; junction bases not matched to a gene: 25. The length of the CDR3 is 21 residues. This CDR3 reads CASSIVSLGQGAAMYLDEQFF. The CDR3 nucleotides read TGTGCCAGTAGTATAGTTTCTTTGGGGCAGGGGGCGGCTATGTATTTGGATGAGCAGTTCTTC. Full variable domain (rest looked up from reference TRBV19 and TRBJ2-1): DGGITQSPKYLFRKEGQNVTLSCEQNLNHDAMYWYRQDPGQGLRLIYYSQIVNDFQKGDIAEGYSVSREKKESFPLTVTSAQKNPTAFYLCASSIVSLGQGAAMYLDEQFFGPGTRLTVL.

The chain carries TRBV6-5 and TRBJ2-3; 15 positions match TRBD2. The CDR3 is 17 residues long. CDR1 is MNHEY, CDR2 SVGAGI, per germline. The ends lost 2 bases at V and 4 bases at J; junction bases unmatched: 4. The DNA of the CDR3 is TGTGCCAGCAGTTACAGGACTAGCGGGGGGGCGGCAGATACGCAGTATTTT. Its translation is CASSYRTSGGAADTQYF.

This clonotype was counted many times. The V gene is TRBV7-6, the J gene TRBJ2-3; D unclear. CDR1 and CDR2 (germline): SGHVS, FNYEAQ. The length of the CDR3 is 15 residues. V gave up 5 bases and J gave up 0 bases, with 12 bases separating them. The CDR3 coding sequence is TGTGCCAGCAGCCCCACACCTACTAGCACAGATACGCAGTATTTT. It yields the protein CASSPTPTSTDTQYF.

The CDR3 protein is CATSDFAGPRPFWGNTEAFF. CDR3 DNA: TGTGCCACCAGTGATTTTGCTGGTCCGAGGCCGTTTTGGGGGAACACTGAAGCTTTCTTT. The chain joins TRBV24-1 to TRBJ1-1; D uncertain. From germline, CDR1 is KGHDR and CDR2 SFDVKD. V lost 1 base, J lost 1 base, and 24 bases lay in between. The CDR3 consists of 20 residues.

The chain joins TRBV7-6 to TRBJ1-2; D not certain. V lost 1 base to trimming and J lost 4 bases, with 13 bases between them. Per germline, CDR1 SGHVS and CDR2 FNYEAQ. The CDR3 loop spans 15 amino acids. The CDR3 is CASSLGQASPYGYTF. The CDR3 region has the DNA TGTGCCAGCAGCTTAGGGCAGGCCAGTCCCTATGGCTACACCTTC.

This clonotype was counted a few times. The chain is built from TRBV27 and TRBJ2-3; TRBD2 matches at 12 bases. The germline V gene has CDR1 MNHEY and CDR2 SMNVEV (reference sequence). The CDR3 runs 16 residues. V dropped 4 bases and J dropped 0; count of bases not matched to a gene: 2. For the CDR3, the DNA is TGTGCCAGCAGTTATCTAGCGGGGGGGAGCACAGATACGCAGTATTTT. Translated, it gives CASSYLAGGSTDTQYF.

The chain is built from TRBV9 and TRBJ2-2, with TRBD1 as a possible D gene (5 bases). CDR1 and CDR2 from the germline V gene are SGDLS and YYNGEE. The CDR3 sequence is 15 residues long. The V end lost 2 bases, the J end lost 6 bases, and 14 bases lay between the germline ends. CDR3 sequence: CASSVKGRPAGELFF. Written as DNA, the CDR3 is TGTGCCAGCAGCGTTAAGGGGCGACCAGCCGGGGAGCTGTTTTTT.

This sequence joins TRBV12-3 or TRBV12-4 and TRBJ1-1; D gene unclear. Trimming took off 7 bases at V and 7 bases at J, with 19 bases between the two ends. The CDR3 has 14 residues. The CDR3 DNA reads TGTGCCAGCACCCTTGGATACGGTTTGTTTGAAGCTTTCTTT. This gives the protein CASTLGYGLFEAFF.